The entry below describes one TCR beta chain. Its antigen is as yet unknown. The record originates from a study of response to subunit inactivated influenza vaccine. The study, taken as a whole, reports: Researchers suggested that each seasonal influenza vaccination recruits few new T cells.

TCRdb itself ran the RT-PCR reads through MiXCR, one entry per CDR3 protein. The sample carries about 650,000 distinct CDR3 sequences, 11% to 15% recorded once. V lost 0 bases to trimming and J lost 6 bases; unmatched junction nucleotides: 11. This CDR3 has 18 residues. Germline CDR1 is LGHNA and CDR2 is YNFKEQ. The source was PBMCs from blood, collected 14 to 15 days before vaccination. This TCR derives from a man aged 45-60 years who received an inactivated influenza vaccine. The chain uses TRBV4-2 and TRBJ2-1; TRBD2 matches at 10 bases. DNA of the CDR3: TGTGCCAGCAGCCAAGATGAAGGTAGCGGGGGGAGTTCCAATGAGCAGTTCTTC. This codes for CASSQDEGSGGSSNEQFF.